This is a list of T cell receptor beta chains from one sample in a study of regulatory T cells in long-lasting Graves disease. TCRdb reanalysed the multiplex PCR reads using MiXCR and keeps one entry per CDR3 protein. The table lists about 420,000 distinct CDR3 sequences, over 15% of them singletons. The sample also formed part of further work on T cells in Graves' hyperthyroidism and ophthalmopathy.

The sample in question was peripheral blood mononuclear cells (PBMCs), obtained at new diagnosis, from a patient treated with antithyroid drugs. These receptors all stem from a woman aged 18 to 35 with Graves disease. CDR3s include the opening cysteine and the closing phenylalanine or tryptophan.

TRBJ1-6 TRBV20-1 CSASRGGTGNSPLHF
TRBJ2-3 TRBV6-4 CASTGLALTDTQYF
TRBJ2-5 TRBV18 CASSPRDNQETQYF
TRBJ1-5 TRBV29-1 CSAFSGDSNQPQHF
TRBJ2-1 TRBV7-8 CASSYDTYNEQFF
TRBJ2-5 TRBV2 CASREIVETQYF
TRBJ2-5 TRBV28 CASSLSQWETQYF
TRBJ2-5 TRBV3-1 CASSQGASGRQETQYF
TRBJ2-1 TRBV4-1 CASSLTPGTSGSSYNEQFF
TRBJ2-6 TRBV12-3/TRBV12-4 CASSFFTGTPSGANVLTF
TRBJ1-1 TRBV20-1 CSAKSTEIMNTEAFF
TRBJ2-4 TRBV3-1 CASSLQNIQYF
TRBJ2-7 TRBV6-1 CASSEATGGLVYEQYF
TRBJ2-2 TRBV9 CASSVGHVTDTGELFF
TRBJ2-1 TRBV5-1 CASSLWGDIWDGANEQFF
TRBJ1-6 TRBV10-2 CASNDREGGSPLHF
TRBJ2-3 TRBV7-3 CASSLTSGATSTDTQYF
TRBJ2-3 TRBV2 CASISSLGGREDTQYF
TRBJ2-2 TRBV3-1 CASSGTGELFF
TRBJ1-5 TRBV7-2 CASSLAGQYSNQPQHF
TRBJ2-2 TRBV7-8 CASSSGQGGGELFF
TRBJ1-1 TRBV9 CASSVGTGGMNTEAFF
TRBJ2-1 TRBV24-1 CATSDPSGTSYNEQFF